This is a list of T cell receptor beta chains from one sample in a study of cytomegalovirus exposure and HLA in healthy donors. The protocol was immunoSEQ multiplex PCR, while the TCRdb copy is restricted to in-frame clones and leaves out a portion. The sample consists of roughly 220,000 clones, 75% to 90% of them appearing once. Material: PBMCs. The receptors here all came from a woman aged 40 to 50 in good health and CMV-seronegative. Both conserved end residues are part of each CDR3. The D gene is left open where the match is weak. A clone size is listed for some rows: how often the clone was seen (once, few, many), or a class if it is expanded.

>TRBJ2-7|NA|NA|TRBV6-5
TGTGCCAGCAGTTACTCGTCTGCAGGGGTATACGAGCAGTACTTC
CASSYSSAGVYEQYF
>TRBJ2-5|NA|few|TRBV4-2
TGTGCCAGCAGCCCTGAGAGGCTAGCAGCACAAGAGACCCAGTACTTC
CASSPERLAAQETQYF
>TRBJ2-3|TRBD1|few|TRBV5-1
TGCGCCAGCAGCTCCGGACAGGGAGGCACAGATACGCAGTATTTT
CASSSGQGGTDTQYF
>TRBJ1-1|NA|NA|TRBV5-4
TGTGCCAGCAGCTCGGACAGAGAAGCTTTCTTT
CASSSDREAFF
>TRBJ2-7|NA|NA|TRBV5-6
TGTGCCAGCAGCTTGTGGGGTGGAGGGGATCTCTACGAGCAGTACTTC
CASSLWGGGDLYEQYF
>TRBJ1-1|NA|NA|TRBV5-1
TGCGCCAGCAGACAAAAGCGGGGCGAGAACACTGAAGCTTTCTTT
CASRQKRGENTEAFF
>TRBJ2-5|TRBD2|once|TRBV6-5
TGTGCCAGCAGTTACGGCGCAGGGAGGGGAGAGACCCAGTACTTC
CASSYGAGRGETQYF
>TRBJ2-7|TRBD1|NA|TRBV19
TGTGCCAGTAGTAAATACCGGGACAGGGGTTACTACGAGCAGTACTTC
CASSKYRDRGYYEQYF
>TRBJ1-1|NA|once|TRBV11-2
TGTGCCAGCAGCTTATCCAGGGCGGCTGAAGCTTTCTTT
CASSLSRAAEAFF
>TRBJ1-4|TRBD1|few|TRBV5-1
TGCGCCAGCAGCTTCCAGGGGGCTAACGAACTGTTTTTT
CASSFQGANELFF
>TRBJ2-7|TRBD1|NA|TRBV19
TGTGCCAGTAGTATAGAAGACAGGGCCTACGAGCAGTACTTC
CASSIEDRAYEQYF
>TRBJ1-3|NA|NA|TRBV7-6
TGTGCCAGCAGCTCAGACAGTACCTCTGGAAACACCATATATTTT
CASSSDSTSGNTIYF
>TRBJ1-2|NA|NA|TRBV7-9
TGTTCCAGCAGCTTAGCCCAGGATGGCTACACCTTC
CSSSLAQDGYTF
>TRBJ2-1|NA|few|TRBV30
TGTGCCGGTGACAGGTTGAGTGGAAGCGAGCAGTTCTTC
CAGDRLSGSEQFF
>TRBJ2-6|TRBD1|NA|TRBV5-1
TGCGCCAGCACCCTGAACAGGGGCTTAAGCTCTGGGGCCAACGTCCTGACTTTC
CASTLNRGLSSGANVLTF
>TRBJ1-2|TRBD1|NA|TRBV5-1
TGCGCCAGCAGCTTGTCCGGGACAGGGGTCCCCTGGGGCTACACCTTC
CASSLSGTGVPWGYTF
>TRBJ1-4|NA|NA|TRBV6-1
TGTGCCAGCAGTGAACCTCCCCAGGGTCGAAAACTGTTTTTT
CASSEPPQGRKLFF
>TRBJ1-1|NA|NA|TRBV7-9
TGTGCCAGCAGCTTAACCAACACAGGGAACACTGAAGCTTTCTTT
CASSLTNTGNTEAFF
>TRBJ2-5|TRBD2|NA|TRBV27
TGTGCCACCACCCTAGCGGGCCAAGAGACCCAGTACTTC
CATTLAGQETQYF
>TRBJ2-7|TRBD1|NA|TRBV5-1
TGCGCCAGCAGCCCCGGGACAGGGGCGGCCTACGAGCAGTACTTC
CASSPGTGAAYEQYF
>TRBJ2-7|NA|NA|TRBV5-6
TGTGCCAGCAGCAAAGACTACTACGAGCAGTACTTC
CASSKDYYEQYF
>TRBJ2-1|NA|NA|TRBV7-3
TGTGCCAGCAGCTTAAAGGCGGCCCCGGCCTACAATGAGCAGTTCTTC
CASSLKAAPAYNEQFF
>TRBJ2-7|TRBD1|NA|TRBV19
TGTGCCAGTAGTCGCACGCTCCCGGGACAGGGAGCCCCAACGCTTACCTACGAGCAGTACTTC
CASSRTLPGQGAPTLTYEQYF
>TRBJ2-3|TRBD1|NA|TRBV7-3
TGTGCCAGCAGCCCACAGGGGTGGCTTAGCACAGATACGCAGTATTTT
CASSPQGWLSTDTQYF
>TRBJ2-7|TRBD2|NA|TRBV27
TGTGCCAGCAAGTCTAGCGGGAGCCCTTACTCCTACGAGCAGTACTTC
CASKSSGSPYSYEQYF
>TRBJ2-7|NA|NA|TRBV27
TGTGCCAGCAGTCCCCGAGGCGCGGCTTACTACGAGCAGTACTTC
CASSPRGAAYYEQYF
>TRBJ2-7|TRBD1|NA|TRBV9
TGTGCCAGCAGCGGAACAGGGGGCGGCGAGCAGTACTTC
CASSGTGGGEQYF
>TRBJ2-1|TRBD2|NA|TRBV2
TGTGCCAGCAGAAAGGGACTAGCGGGAGGGCCACTAGGAAATGAGCAGTTCTTC
CASRKGLAGGPLGNEQFF
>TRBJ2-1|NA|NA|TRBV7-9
TGTGCCAGCAGCTCCCGCGGGGCGAGCTCCTACAATGAGCAGTTCTTC
CASSSRGASSYNEQFF
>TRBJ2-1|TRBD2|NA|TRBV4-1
TGCGCCAGCAGCCAAGATAGTACAAGCGGGATACGCAATGAGCAGTTCTTC
CASSQDSTSGIRNEQFF
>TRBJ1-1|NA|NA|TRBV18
TGTGCCAGCTCATCAGACCCAGGGGTTAACACTGAAGCTTTCTTT
CASSSDPGVNTEAFF
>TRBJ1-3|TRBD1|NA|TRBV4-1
TGCGCCAGCAGCCTCACAGGGGAAAGAAACACCATATATTTT
CASSLTGERNTIYF
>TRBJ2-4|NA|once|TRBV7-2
TGTGCCAGCAGCTTAGAGTCCACTCCACAGTACTTC
CASSLESTPQYF
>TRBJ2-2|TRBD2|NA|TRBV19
TGTGCCACTAGGTCCAGGACTAGCGGGGGACCGGGTTCGGAGCTGTTTTTT
CATRSRTSGGPGSELFF
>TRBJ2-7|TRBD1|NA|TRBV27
TGTGCCAGCTCGGACATCGGGACAGGGAGGGCCTACGAGCAGTACTTC
CASSDIGTGRAYEQYF
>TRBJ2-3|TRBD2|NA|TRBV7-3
TGTGCCAGCAGCCCCAGCGGGGACCACTCTGGCACAGATACGCAGTATTTT
CASSPSGDHSGTDTQYF
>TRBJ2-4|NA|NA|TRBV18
TGTGCCAGCTCACCAGAACTAGCCAAAAACATTCAGTACTTC
CASSPELAKNIQYF
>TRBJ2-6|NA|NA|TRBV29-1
TGCAGCGTTCGGGTGACAGATATAACCTCTGGGGCCAACGTCCTGACTTTC
CSVRVTDITSGANVLTF
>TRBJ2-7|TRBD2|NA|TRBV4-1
TGCGCCAGCAGCAGTCCTCGGGGCGGGAGCTCCTACGAGCAGTACTTC
CASSSPRGGSSYEQYF
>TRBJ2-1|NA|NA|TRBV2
TGTGCCAGCAGTGAAGTTGCTAGCGTCCAAGGTAATGAGCAGTTCTTC
CASSEVASVQGNEQFF
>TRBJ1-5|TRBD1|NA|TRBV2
TGTGCCAGCAGTGGGGACAGGGGGCACAATCAGCCCCAGCATTTT
CASSGDRGHNQPQHF
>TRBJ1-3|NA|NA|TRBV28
TGTGCCAGCAGCCCTCAGGAGGTCGGAAACACCATATATTTT
CASSPQEVGNTIYF
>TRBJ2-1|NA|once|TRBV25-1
TGTGCCAGCAGTTCGACCCTCCGGGGGGAGCAGTTCTTC
CASSSTLRGEQFF
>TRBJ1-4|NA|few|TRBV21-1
TGTGCCAGCAGCAACGGACAGGTTCCTAATGAAAAACTGTTTTTT
CASSNGQVPNEKLFF
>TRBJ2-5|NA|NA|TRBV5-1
TGCGCCAGCAGCCTGGGGGACACCCAAGAGACCCAGTACTTC
CASSLGDTQETQYF
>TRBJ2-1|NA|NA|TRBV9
TGTGCCAGCAGCGGGGGACTGGCCCTGGGCAATGAGCAGTTCTTC
CASSGGLALGNEQFF
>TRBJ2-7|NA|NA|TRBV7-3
TGTGCCAGCAGCCTCCTCGCGGAAAGCTCCTACGAGCAGTACTTC
CASSLLAESSYEQYF
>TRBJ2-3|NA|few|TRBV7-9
TGTGCCAGCAGCCAGACTAGTTCGGATACGCAGTATTTT
CASSQTSSDTQYF
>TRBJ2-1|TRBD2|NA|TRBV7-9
TGTGCCAGCAGCTTGGGACTAGCGGACAATGAGCAGTTCTTC
CASSLGLADNEQFF
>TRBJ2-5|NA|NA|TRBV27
TGTGCCAGCAGCTACTCCCCCCAAGAGACCCAGTACTTC
CASSYSPQETQYF
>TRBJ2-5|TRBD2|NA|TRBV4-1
TGCGCCAGCAGCCAAGGCCGACTAGCGGGGGGCCAAGAGACCCAGTACTTC
CASSQGRLAGGQETQYF
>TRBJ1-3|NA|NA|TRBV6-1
TGTGCCAGCAGTTATTCGAGTGGAAACACCATATATTTT
CASSYSSGNTIYF
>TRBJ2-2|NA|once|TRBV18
TGTGCCAGCTCCGACAGGCTGAACACCGGGGAGCTGTTTTTT
CASSDRLNTGELFF
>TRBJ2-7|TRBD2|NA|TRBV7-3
TGTGCCAGCAGCCCAAACCCGGGACTAGCGGGAGGCCGCCATTACGAGCAGTACTTC
CASSPNPGLAGGRHYEQYF
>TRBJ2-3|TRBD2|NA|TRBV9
TGTGCCAGCAGCTTCGGACTAGCGGGAGGGGGAGATACGCAGTATTTT
CASSFGLAGGGDTQYF